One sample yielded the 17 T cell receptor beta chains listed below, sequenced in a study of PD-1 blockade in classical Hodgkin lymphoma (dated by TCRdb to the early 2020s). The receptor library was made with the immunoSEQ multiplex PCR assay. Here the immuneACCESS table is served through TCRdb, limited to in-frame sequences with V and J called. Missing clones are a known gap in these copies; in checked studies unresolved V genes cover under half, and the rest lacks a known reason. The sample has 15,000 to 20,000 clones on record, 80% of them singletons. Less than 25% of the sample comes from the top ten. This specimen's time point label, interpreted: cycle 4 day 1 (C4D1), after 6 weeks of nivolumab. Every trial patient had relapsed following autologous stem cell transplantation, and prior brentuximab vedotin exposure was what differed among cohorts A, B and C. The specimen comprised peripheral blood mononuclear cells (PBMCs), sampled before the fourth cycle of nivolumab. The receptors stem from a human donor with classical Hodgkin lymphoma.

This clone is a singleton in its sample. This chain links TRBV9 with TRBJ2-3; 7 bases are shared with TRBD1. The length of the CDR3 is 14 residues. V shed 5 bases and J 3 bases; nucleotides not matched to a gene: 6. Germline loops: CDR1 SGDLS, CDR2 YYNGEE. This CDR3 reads CASSRGRATDTQYF. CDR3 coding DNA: TGTGCCAGCAGTAGGGGGCGTGCGACAGATACGCAGTATTTT. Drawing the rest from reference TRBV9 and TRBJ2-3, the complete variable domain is DSGVTQTPKHLITATGQRVTLRCSPRSGDLSVYWYQQSLDQGLQFLIQYYNGEERAKGNILERFSAQQFPDLHSELNLSSLELGDSALYFCASSRGRATDTQYFGPGTRLTVL.

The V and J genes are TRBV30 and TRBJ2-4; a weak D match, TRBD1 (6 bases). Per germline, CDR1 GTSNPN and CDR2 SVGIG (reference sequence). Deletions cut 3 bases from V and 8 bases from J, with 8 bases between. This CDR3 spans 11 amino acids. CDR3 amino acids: CAWRAGDIQYF. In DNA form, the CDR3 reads TGTGCCTGGAGGGCAGGGGACATTCAGTACTTC.

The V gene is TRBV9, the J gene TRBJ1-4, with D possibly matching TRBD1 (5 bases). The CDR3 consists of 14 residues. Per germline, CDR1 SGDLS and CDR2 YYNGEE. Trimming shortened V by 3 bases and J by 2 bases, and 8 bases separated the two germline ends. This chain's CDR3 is CASSAAGTNEKLFF. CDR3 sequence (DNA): TGTGCCAGCAGCGCTGCAGGGACTAATGAAAAACTGTTTTTT.

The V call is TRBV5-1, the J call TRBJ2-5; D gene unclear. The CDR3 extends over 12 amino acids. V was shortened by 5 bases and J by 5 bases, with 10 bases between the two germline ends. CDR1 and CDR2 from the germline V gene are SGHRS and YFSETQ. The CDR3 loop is CASRLVGETQYF. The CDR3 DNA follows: TGCGCCAGCAGGCTAGTAGGGGAGACCCAGTACTTC.

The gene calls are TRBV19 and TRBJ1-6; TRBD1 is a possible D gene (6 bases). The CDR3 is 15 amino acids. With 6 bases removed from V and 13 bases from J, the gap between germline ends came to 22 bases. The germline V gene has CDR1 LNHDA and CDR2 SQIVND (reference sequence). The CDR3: CASSRDRFGAAPLHF. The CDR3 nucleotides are TGTGCCAGTAGCCGAGACAGGTTTGGGGCTGCGCCCCTCCACTTT.

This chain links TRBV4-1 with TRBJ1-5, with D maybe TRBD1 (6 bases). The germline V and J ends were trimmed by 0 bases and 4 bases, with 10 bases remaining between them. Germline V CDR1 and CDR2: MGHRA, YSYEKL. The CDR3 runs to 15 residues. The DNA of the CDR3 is TGCGCCAGCAGCCAAGAGGACAGAGGAAATCAGCCCCAGCATTTT. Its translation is CASSQEDRGNQPQHF.

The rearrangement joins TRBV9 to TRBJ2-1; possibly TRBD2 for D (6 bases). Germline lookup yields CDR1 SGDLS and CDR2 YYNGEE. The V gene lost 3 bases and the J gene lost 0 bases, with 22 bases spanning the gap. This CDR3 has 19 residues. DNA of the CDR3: TGTGCCAGCAGCGAGGAAAGCGGGCCTAGGCCCCTCTCCTACAATGAGCAGTTCTTC. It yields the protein CASSEESGPRPLSYNEQFF.

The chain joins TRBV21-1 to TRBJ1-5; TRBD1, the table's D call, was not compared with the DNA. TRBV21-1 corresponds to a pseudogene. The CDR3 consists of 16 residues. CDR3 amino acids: CASSKPRRGRNQPQHF. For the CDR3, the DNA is TGTGCCAGCAGCAAGCCAAGGAGGGGGCGGAATCAGCCCCAGCATTTT.

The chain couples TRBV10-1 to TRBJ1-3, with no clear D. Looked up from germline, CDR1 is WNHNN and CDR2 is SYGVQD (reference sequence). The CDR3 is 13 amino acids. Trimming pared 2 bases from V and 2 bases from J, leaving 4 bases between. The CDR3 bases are TGCGCCAGCAGTGAGACGGCTGGAAACACCATATATTTT. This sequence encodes CASSETAGNTIYF.

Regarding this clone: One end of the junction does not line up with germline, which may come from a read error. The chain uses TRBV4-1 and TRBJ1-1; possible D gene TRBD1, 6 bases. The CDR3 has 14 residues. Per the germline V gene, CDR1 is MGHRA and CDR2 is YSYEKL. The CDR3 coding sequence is TGTGCCAGCAGCACCGGGACACTGAACACTGAAGCTTTCTTT. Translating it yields CASSTGTLNTEAFF.

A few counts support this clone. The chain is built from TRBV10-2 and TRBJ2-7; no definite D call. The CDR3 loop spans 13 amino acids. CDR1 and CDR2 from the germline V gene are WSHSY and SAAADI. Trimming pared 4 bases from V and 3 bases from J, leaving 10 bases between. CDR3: CASSGGPNYEQYF. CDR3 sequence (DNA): TGCGCCAGCAGTGGTGGGCCGAACTACGAGCAGTACTTC.

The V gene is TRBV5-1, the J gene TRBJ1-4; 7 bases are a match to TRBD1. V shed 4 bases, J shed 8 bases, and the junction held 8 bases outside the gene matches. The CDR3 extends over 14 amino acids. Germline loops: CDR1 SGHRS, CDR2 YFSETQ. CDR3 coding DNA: TGCGCCAGCAGCACCGGACAGGTTTACGAAAAACTGTTTTTT. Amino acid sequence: CASSTGQVYEKLFF.

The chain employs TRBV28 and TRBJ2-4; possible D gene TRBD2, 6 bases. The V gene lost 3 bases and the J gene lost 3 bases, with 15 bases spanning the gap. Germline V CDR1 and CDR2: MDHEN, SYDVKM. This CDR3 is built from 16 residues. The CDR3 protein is CASSFRGFPDKNIQYF. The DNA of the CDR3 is TGTGCCAGCAGTTTTCGGGGGTTCCCTGACAAAAACATTCAGTACTTC.

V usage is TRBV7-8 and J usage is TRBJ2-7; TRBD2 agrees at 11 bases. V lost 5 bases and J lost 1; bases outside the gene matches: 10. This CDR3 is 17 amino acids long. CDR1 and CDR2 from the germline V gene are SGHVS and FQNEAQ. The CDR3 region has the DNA TGTGCCAGCAGCCCAAGACTAGCGGGGACAATATCCTACGAGCAGTACGTC. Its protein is CASSPRLAGTISYEQYV.

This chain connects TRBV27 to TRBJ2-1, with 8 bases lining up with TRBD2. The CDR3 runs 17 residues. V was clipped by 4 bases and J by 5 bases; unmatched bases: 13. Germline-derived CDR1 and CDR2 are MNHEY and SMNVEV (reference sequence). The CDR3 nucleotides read TGTGCCAGCAGTTCCCGTATCACTAGCGGCGCAAACAATGAGCAGTTCTTC. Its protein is CASSSRITSGANNEQFF.

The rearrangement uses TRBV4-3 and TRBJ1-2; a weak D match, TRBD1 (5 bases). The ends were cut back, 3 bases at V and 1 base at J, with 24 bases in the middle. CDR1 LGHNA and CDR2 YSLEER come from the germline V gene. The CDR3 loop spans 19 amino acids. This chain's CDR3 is CASSQGLIGSDIFNYGYTF. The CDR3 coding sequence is TGCGCCAGCAGCCAGGGTCTGATCGGATCGGACATCTTTAACTATGGCTACACCTTC.

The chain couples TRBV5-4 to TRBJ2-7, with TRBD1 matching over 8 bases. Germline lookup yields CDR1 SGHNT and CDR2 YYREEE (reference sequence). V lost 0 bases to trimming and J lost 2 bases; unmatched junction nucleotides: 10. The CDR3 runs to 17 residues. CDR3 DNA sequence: TGTGCCAGCAGCTTGGCCTTGGCAGGGGGCCTCACCTACGAGCAGTACTTC. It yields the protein CASSLALAGGLTYEQYF.